A selection of T cell receptor beta chains follows, all from one sample in a study of patients and donors after allogeneic stem cell transplantation. TCRdb ran MiXCR on the RT-PCR reads and lists one entry per CDR3 protein. This table has about 100,000 distinct CDR3 sequences, 35% to 45% appearing once. Material: blood, either unsorted or a sorted T cell fraction (not recorded which). Receptors were obtained from a human donor who was either an allogeneic HSCT recipient or a stem cell or donor lymphocyte infusion donor (not recorded which). It is not recorded whose cells these are; they may come from a transplant donor. CDR3s include the opening cysteine and the closing phenylalanine or tryptophan. The order of the fields is clone size, J gene, D gene, V gene, CDR3 protein, CDR3 DNA. D genes are given only for firm matches. Clone size is not always given. Where it is, it says once, few, many or a class for expanded clones.

clone size: -; J gene: TRBJ2-5; D gene: TRBD2; V gene: TRBV27; CDR3 protein: CASSLSWQGGETQYF; CDR3 DNA: TGTGCCAGCAGTTTATCTTGGCAGGGAGGGGAGACCCAGTACTTC
clone size: -; J gene: TRBJ2-4; D gene: -; V gene: TRBV11-1; CDR3 protein: CASSAQGIAKNIQYF; CDR3 DNA: TGTGCCAGCAGCGCCCAGGGAATAGCCAAAAACATTCAGTACTTC
clone size: -; J gene: TRBJ1-5; D gene: -; V gene: TRBV20-1; CDR3 protein: CSARWRHGIGQPQHF; CDR3 DNA: TGCAGTGCTAGATGGCGCCATGGGATAGGGCAGCCCCAGCATTTT
clone size: few; J gene: TRBJ1-1; D gene: TRBD1; V gene: TRBV5-1; CDR3 protein: CASSSGQVNTEAFF; CDR3 DNA: TGCGCCAGCAGCTCCGGACAGGTTAACACTGAAGCTTTCTTT
clone size: -; J gene: TRBJ2-7; D gene: -; V gene: TRBV10-3; CDR3 protein: CAISEHSSYEQYF; CDR3 DNA: TGTGCCATCAGTGAGCACAGCTCCTACGAGCAGTACTTC
clone size: -; J gene: TRBJ2-4; D gene: TRBD1; V gene: TRBV18; CDR3 protein: CASSPRTGWPNIQYF; CDR3 DNA: TGTGCCAGCTCACCACGGACAGGGTGGCCGAACATTCAGTACTTC
clone size: -; J gene: TRBJ2-7; D gene: -; V gene: TRBV12-3/TRBV12-4; CDR3 protein: CASSLGRGQTSYEQYF; CDR3 DNA: TGTGCCAGCAGTTTAGGTCGTGGACAGACGTCCTACGAGCAGTACTTC
clone size: once; J gene: TRBJ2-2; D gene: -; V gene: TRBV11-3; CDR3 protein: CASSPWTVNTGELFF; CDR3 DNA: TGTGCCAGCAGCCCTTGGACAGTAAACACCGGGGAGCTGTTTTTT
clone size: -; J gene: TRBJ2-3; D gene: -; V gene: TRBV5-5; CDR3 protein: CASSTLDTQYF; CDR3 DNA: TGTGCCAGCAGCACCTTGGATACGCAGTATTTT
clone size: few; J gene: TRBJ2-7; D gene: -; V gene: TRBV18; CDR3 protein: CASSPAIGREQYF; CDR3 DNA: TGTGCCAGCTCACCAGCTATCGGCCGCGAGCAGTACTTC
clone size: once; J gene: TRBJ2-1; D gene: -; V gene: TRBV21-1; CDR3 protein: CASSKRKGLAGEPQSYNEQFF; CDR3 DNA: TGTGCCAGCAGCAAAAGGAAGGGACTAGCGGGAGAGCCTCAATCCTACAATGAGCAGTTCTTC
clone size: -; J gene: TRBJ2-7; D gene: TRBD2; V gene: TRBV28; CDR3 protein: CASRQTSVSSYEQYF; CDR3 DNA: TGTGCCAGCAGACAGACTAGCGTATCATCCTACGAGCAGTACTTC
clone size: -; J gene: TRBJ2-7; D gene: TRBD1; V gene: TRBV7-7; CDR3 protein: CASSRMLGQEQYF; CDR3 DNA: TGTGCCAGCAGCAGGATGCTGGGACAGGAGCAGTACTTC
clone size: -; J gene: TRBJ2-4; D gene: -; V gene: TRBV20-1; CDR3 protein: CSARRHWQNIQYF; CDR3 DNA: TGCAGTGCTAGAAGGCACTGGCAAAACATTCAGTACTTC
clone size: many; J gene: TRBJ2-7; D gene: -; V gene: TRBV27; CDR3 protein: CASSLSGSTYEQYF; CDR3 DNA: TGTGCCAGCAGTTTATCCGGGTCCACCTACGAGCAGTACTTC
clone size: -; J gene: TRBJ2-1; D gene: -; V gene: TRBV5-1; CDR3 protein: CASSLGKLLTYNEQFF; CDR3 DNA: TGCGCCAGCAGCTTGGGGAAGCTCCTCACCTACAATGAGCAGTTCTTC
clone size: few; J gene: TRBJ1-3; D gene: -; V gene: TRBV7-9; CDR3 protein: CASSYPDVGNTIYF; CDR3 DNA: TGTGCCAGCAGCTACCCGGACGTTGGAAACACCATATATTTT
clone size: many; J gene: TRBJ1-1; D gene: -; V gene: TRBV29-1; CDR3 protein: CSVEVNTEAFF; CDR3 DNA: TGCAGCGTTGAAGTGAACACTGAAGCTTTCTTT
clone size: -; J gene: TRBJ1-1; D gene: -; V gene: TRBV15; CDR3 protein: CATSSLAGLRNTEAFF; CDR3 DNA: TGTGCCACCAGCAGTCTCGCCGGGTTGAGGAACACTGAAGCTTTCTTT
clone size: few; J gene: TRBJ2-6; D gene: -; V gene: TRBV12-3/TRBV12-4; CDR3 protein: CASILHSGANVLTF; CDR3 DNA: TGTGCCAGCATTCTTCACTCTGGGGCCAACGTCCTGACTTTC
clone size: few; J gene: TRBJ1-2; D gene: -; V gene: TRBV5-1; CDR3 protein: CASSGAPGYTF; CDR3 DNA: TGCGCCAGCAGCGGGGCCCCCGGCTACACCTTC
clone size: few; J gene: TRBJ1-5; D gene: TRBD1; V gene: TRBV2; CDR3 protein: CASRTRQGNQPQHF; CDR3 DNA: TGTGCCAGCAGAACCAGACAGGGAAATCAGCCCCAGCATTTT
clone size: few; J gene: TRBJ2-3; D gene: -; V gene: TRBV20-1; CDR3 protein: CSARDSREADTQYF; CDR3 DNA: TGCAGTGCTAGAGATAGCAGGGAGGCAGATACGCAGTATTTT
clone size: -; J gene: TRBJ2-7; D gene: TRBD1; V gene: TRBV27; CDR3 protein: CASSWGTGRHEQYF; CDR3 DNA: TGTGCCAGCAGTTGGGGGACAGGGAGACACGAGCAGTACTTC
clone size: -; J gene: TRBJ2-3; D gene: TRBD1; V gene: TRBV6-5; CDR3 protein: CASSSDRGLKDTQYF; CDR3 DNA: TGTGCCAGCAGTTCCGACAGGGGGCTTAAAGATACGCAGTATTTT
clone size: -; J gene: TRBJ1-1; D gene: -; V gene: TRBV7-9; CDR3 protein: CASSVHDRYTEAFF; CDR3 DNA: TGTGCCAGCAGCGTTCATGACCGGTACACTGAAGCTTTCTTT
clone size: -; J gene: TRBJ1-1; D gene: -; V gene: TRBV5-1; CDR3 protein: CASSYAERDGTEAFF; CDR3 DNA: TGCGCCAGCAGCTATGCAGAAAGGGATGGTACTGAAGCTTTCTTT
clone size: few; J gene: TRBJ1-5; D gene: -; V gene: TRBV11-2; CDR3 protein: CASSLEMAGNQPQHF; CDR3 DNA: TGTGCCAGCAGCTTAGAAATGGCGGGTAATCAGCCCCAGCATTTT